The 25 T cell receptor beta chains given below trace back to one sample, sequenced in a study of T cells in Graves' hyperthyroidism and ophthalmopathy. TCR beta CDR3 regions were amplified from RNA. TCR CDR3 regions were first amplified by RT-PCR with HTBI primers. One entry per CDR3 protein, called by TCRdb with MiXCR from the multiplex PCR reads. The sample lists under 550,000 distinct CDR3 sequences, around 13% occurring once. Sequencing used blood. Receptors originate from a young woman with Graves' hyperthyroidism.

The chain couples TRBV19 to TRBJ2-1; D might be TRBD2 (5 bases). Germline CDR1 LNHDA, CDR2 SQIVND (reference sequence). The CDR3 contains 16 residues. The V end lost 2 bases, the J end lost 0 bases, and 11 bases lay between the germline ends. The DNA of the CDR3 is TGTGCCAGTAGTATAAGTAGGAGGAGCTCCTACAATGAGCAGTTCTTC. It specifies CASSISRRSSYNEQFF.

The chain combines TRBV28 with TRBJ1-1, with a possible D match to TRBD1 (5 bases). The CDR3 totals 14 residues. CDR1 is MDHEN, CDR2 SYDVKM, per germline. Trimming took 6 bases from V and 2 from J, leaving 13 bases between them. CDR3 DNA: TGTGCCAGCAGACCACAGGTGAGAAACACTGAAGCTTTCTTT. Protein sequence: CASRPQVRNTEAFF. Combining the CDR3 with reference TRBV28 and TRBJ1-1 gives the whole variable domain DVKVTQSSRYLVKRTGEKVFLECVQDMDHENMFWYRQDPGLGLRLIYFSYDVKMKEKGDIPEGYSVSREKKERFSLILESASTNQTSMYLCASRPQVRNTEAFFGQGTRLTVV.

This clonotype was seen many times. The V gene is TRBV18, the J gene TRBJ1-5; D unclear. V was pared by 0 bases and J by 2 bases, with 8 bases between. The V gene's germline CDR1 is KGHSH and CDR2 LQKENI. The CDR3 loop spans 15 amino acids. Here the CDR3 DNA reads TGTGCCAGCTCACCACCTGGGGAGGGCAATCAGCCCCAGCATTTT. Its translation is CASSPPGEGNQPQHF.

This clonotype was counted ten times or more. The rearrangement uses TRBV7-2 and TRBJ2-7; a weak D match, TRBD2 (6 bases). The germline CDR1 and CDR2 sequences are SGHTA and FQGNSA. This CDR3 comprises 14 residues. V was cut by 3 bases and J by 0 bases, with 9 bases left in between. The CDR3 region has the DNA TGTGCCAGCAGCTTTAGCGGATACTCCTACGAGCAGTACTTC. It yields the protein CASSFSGYSYEQYF.

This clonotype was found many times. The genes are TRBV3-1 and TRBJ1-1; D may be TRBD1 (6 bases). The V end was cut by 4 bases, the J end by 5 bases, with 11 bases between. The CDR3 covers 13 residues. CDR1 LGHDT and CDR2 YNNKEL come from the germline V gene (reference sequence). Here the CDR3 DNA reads TGTGCCAGCAGCCCCCGAGGGGGGACTGAAGCTTTCTTT. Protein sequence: CASSPRGGTEAFF.

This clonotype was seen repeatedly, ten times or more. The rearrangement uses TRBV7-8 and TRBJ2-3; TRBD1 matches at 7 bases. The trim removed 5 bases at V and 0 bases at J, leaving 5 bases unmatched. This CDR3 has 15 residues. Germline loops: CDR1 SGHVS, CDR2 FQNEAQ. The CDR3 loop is CASSAKGASTDTQYF. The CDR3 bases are TGTGCCAGCAGCGCGAAGGGGGCCAGCACAGATACGCAGTATTTT.

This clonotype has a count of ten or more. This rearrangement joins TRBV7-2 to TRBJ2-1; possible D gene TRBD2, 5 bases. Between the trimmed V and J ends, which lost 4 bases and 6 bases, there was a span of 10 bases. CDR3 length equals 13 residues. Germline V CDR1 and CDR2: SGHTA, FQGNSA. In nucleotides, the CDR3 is TGTGCCAGCAGCTCCCCCACTAGCAATGAGCAGTTCTTC. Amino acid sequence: CASSSPTSNEQFF.

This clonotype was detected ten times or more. In DNA form, the CDR3 reads TGTGCCAGCAGTGCGGGACAGGGGGTCGGAAACACCATATATTTT. It codes for CASSAGQGVGNTIYF. The rearrangement uses TRBV2 and TRBJ1-3; 11 bases agree with TRBD1. The CDR3 is 15 amino acids. Germline CDR1 is SNHLY and CDR2 is FYNNEI. V trimming: 4 bases; J trimming: 4 bases; junction bases outside the gene matches: 3.

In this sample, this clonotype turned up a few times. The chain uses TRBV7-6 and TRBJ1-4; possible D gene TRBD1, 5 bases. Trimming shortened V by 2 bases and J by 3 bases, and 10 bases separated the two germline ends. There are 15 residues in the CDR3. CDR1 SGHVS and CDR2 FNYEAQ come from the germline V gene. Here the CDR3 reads CASSLWGRPNEKLFF. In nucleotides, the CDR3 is TGTGCCAGCAGCTTATGGGGCAGGCCTAATGAAAAACTGTTTTTT.

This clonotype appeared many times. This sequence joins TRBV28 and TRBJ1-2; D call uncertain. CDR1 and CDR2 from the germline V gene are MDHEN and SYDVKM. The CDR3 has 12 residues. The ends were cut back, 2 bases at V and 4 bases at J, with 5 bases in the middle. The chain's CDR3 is CASSLGPYGYTF. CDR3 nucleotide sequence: TGTGCCAGCAGTTTAGGGCCCTATGGCTACACCTTC.

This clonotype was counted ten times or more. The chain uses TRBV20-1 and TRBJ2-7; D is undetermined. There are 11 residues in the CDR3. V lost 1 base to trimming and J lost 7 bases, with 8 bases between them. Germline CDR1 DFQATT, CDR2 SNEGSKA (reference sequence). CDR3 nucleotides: TGCAGTGCTAGAGGCGTGGCAGAGCAGTACTTC. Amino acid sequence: CSARGVAEQYF.

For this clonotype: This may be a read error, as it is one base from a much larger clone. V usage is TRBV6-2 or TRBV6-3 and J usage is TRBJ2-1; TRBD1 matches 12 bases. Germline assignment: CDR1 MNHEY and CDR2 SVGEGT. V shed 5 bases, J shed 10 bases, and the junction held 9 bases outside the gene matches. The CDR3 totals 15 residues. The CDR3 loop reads CASSRPGQGAHEQFF. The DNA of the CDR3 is TGTGCCAGCAGTCGTCCGGGACAGGGGGCTCACGAGCAGTTCTTC.

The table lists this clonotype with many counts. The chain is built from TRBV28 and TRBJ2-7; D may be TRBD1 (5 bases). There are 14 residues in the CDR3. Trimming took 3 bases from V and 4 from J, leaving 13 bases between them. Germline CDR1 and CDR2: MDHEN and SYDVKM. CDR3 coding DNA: TGTGCCAGCAGTTTTCGCGGACATGATTACGAGCAGTACTTC. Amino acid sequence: CASSFRGHDYEQYF.

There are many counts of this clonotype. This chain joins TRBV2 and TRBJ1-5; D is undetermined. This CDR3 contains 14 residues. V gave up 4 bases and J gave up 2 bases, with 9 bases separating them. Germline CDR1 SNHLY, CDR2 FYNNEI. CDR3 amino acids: CASSVRQGNQPQHF. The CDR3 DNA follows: TGTGCCAGCAGTGTGCGGCAGGGCAATCAGCCCCAGCATTTT.

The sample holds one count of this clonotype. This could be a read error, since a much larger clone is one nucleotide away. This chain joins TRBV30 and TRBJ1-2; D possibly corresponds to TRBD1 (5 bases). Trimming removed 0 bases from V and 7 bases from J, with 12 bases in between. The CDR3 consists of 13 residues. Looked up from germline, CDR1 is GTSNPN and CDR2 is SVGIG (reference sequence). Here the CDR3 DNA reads TGTGCCTGGAGTGTACCGGGGGGGAGTGGCTACACCTTC. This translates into CAWSVPGGSGYTF.

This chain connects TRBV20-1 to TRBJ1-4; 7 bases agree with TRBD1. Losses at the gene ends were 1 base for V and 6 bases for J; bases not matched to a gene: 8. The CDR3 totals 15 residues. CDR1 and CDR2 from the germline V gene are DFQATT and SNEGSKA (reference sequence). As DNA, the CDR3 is TGCAGTGCTAGAGCCCTGACAGGGCTGGATGAAAAACTGTTTTTT. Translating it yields CSARALTGLDEKLFF.

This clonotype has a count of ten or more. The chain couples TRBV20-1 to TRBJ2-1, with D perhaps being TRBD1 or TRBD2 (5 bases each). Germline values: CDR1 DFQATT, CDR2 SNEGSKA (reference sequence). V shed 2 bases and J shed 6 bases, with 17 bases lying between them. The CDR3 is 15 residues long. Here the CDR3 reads CSARLQRGGFNEQFF. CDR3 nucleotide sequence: TGCAGTGCTAGATTACAGAGGGGCGGATTCAATGAGCAGTTCTTC.

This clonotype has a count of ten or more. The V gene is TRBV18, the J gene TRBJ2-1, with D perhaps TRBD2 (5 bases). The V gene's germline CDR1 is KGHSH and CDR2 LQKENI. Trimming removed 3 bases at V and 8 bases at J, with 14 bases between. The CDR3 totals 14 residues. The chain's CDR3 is CASSPNAGQDEQFF. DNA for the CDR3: TGTGCCAGCTCACCTAATGCGGGTCAGGATGAGCAGTTCTTC.

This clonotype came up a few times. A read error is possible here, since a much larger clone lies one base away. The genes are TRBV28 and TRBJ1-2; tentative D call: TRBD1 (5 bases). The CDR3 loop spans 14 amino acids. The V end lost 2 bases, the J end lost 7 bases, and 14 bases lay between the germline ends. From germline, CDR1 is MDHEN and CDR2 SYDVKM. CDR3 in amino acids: CASSLGGAFCGYTF. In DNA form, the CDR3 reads TGTGCCAGCAGTTTAGGAGGGGCTTTCTGTGGCTACACCTTC.

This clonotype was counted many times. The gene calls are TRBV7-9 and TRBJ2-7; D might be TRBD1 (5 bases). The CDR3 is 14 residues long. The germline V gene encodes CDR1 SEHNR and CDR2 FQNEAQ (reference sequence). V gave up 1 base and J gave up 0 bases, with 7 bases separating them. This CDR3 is CASSLVDSSYEQYF. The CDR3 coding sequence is TGTGCCAGCAGCTTAGTAGACAGCTCCTACGAGCAGTACTTC.

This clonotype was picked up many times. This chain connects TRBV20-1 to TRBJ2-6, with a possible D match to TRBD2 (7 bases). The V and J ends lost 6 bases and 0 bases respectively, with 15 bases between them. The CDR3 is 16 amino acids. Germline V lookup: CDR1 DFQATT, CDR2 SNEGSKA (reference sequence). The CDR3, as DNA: TGCAGTGCACGAATAGGGGGGGGCTCTGGGGCCAACGTCCTGACTTTC. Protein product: CSARIGGGSGANVLTF.

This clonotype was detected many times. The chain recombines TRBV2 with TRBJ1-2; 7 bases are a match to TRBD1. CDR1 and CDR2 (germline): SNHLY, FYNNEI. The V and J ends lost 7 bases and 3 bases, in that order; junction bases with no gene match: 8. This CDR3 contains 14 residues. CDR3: CASTWRQGDYGYTF. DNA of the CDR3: TGTGCCAGCACTTGGAGGCAGGGGGACTATGGCTACACCTTC. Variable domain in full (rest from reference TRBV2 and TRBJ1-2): EPEVTQTPSHQVTQMGQEVILRCVPISNHLYFYWYRQILGQKVEFLVSFYNNEISEKSEIFDDQFSVERPDGSNFTLKIRSTKLEDSAMYFCASTWRQGDYGYTFGSGTRLTVV.

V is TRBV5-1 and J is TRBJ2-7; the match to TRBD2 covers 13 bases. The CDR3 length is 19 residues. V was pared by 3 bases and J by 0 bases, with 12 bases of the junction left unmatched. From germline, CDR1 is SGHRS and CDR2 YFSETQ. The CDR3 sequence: CASSSRKLAGGTLSYEQYF. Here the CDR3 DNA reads TGCGCCAGCAGCTCACGGAAACTAGCGGGAGGGACCCTCTCCTACGAGCAGTACTTC.

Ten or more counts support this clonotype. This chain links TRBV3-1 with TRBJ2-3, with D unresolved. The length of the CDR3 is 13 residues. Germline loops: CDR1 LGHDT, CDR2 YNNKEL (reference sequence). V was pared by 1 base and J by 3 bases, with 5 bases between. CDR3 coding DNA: TGTGCCAGCAGCCAAGTCCTGACAGATACGCAGTATTTT. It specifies CASSQVLTDTQYF.

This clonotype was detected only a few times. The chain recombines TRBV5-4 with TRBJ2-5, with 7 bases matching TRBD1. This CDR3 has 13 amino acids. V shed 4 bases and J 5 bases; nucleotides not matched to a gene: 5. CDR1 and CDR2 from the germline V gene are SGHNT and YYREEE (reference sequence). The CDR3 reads CASSLGTDETQYF. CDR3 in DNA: TGTGCCAGCAGCCTTGGGACAGATGAGACCCAGTACTTC.